The 9 T cell receptor beta chains below all came from one sample that was sequenced in a study of CD8+ T cells in alopecia areata. Markers used for sorting pooled cutaneous lymph node cells were CD4, CD8alpha, NKG2D, NKG2ACE and others. cDNA reverse transcribed from extracted RNA served as the sequencing template. Only in-frame clones appear in the TCRdb table, and some are missing; sequencing was by immunoSEQ multiplex PCR. Reported are under 350,000 clones, none seen only once; the ten largest carry around 1.2%. Sequenced sample: CD4+ T cells sorted from a lymph node. These receptors were collected from a C3H/HeJ mouse with alopecia areata. The strain bears MHC haplotype H2-k.

Concerning this clone itself: Gene and germline names: mouse. The read is 4 residues too short to cover the CDR3 end, so that end is filled in from the germline J gene. The chain has TRBV16 and TRBJ2-7, with a tentative D call TRBD1 (6 bases). The CDR3 length is 14 residues. Germline V gene sequence: CDR1 SGHSA, CDR2 FRNQAP. V dropped 2 bases and J dropped 2 bases, with 10 bases sitting between them. CDR3 amino acids: CASSLPGQTYEQYF. CDR3 DNA (partial): TGTGCAAGCAGCTTACCGGGACAAACCTAT.

This clone was seen a few times. Germline and genes: mouse. The sequenced fragment ends 4 residues before the CDR3 boundary, so the rest is inferred from the germline J gene. The chain joins TRBV13-2 to TRBJ2-2, with D possibly TRBD1 on 5 matching bases. Germline-derived CDR1 and CDR2 are NNHNN and SYGAGS (reference sequence). Deletions cut 4 bases from V and 3 bases from J, with 7 bases between. This CDR3 region has 13 residues. CDR3 amino acids: CASGQGYTGQLYF. The part of the CDR3 DNA that was read is TGTGCCAGCGGTCAGGGATACACCGGG.

This clone was seen a few times. Gene names are mouse gene names. The read terminates 4 residues before the CDR3 end, so the remaining end is supplied by the germline J gene. Distinct nucleotide sequences in the sample also encode this CDR3. The rearrangement uses TRBV19 and TRBJ2-3, with D uncertain. V was cut by 0 bases and J by 1 base, with 6 bases left in between. CDR1 and CDR2 (germline): FNHDT, SITEND (reference sequence). This CDR3 contains 14 residues. CDR3 DNA, as far as it was read: TGTGCCAGCAGTATAGGGGGAGGTGCAGAA. Protein product: CASSIGGGAE. The entire CDR3 reads CASSIGGGAETLYF.

As concerns this clone: Gene names refer to mouse genes. Read data end 4 residues before the CDR3 end; the end is taken from the germline J gene. V usage is TRBV13-2 and J usage is TRBJ2-7; TRBD1 aligns across 8 bases. The CDR3 covers 13 residues. Per germline, CDR1 NNHNN and CDR2 SYGAGS (reference sequence). CDR3 bases read: TGTGCCAGCGGTGGGGAGGGACAGGAT. It yields the protein CASGGEGQD. The whole CDR3 protein reads CASGGEGQDEQYF.

This clone was recorded a few times. Gene names are the mouse ones. The read halts 3 residues ahead of the CDR3 end, with the missing end drawn from the germline J gene. V is TRBV31 and J is TRBJ1-6, with D possibly TRBD1 on 5 matching bases. TRBJ1-6 is placed among ORFs of uncertain function. Trimming cost V 3 bases and J 4 bases, with 10 bases left between them. Looked up from germline, CDR1 is GKSSPN and CDR2 is SITVG. The CDR3 extends over 14 amino acids. The sequenced CDR3 bases are TGTGCCTGGAGCCCAGGGTTTTATAATTCGCCC. It specifies CAWSPGFYNSP. The full CDR3 sequence reads CAWSPGFYNSPLYF.

The table lists this clone with a few counts. Here the gene names and germline are mouse. The missing CDR3 end, 4 residues past where the read stops, is filled in from the germline J gene. The chain employs TRBV5 and TRBJ1-1, with TRBD1 matching 9 bases. Germline V lookup: CDR1 LGHNA, CDR2 YNLKQL (reference sequence). The CDR3 is made up of 14 amino acids. The CDR3 sequence: CASSQTGGALEVFF. Partial CDR3 DNA: TGTGCCAGCAGCCAAACAGGGGGCGCGCTA.

Only a few counts were recorded for this clone. The listed genes are named as in mouse. The read is 3 residues too short to cover the CDR3 end, so that end is filled in from the germline J gene. Distinct nucleotide sequences in the sample also encode this CDR3. The genes are TRBV31 and TRBJ1-6; the match to TRBD1 covers 7 bases. TRBJ1-6 has ORF status, its function being uncertain. Germline V CDR1 and CDR2: GKSSPN, SITVG. Unmatched junction bases numbered 1, after V lost 0 bases and J lost 5 bases. This CDR3 is built from 14 residues. The CDR3 spells CAWSLGTDNSPLYF. CDR3 bases read: TGTGCCTGGAGTCTGGGGACAGATAATTCGCCC.

There are a few counts of this clone. A much larger clone lies one base from this, so it may be a read error. Each gene name is a mouse one. The CDR3 goes on 4 residues after the read ends, and that part is filled in from the germline J gene. The V and J genes are TRBV5 and TRBJ2-5; 7 positions match TRBD1. The CDR3 contains 12 residues. Germline V gene sequence: CDR1 LGHNA, CDR2 YNLKQL (reference sequence). The part of the CDR3 DNA that was read is TGTGCCAGCAGCGGGACAGAAGAC. Translation: CASSGTED. The whole CDR3 reads CASSGTEDTQYF.

This clone has only a few counts. Mouse gene names apply. CDR3 protein: CASSQGKEQDTQYF. Incomplete CDR3 DNA: TGTGCCAGCAGTCAGGGGAAGGAACAAGAC. The chain combines TRBV13-3 with TRBJ2-5, with a tentative D call TRBD1 (6 bases). The CDR3 is cut off 4 residues early in the read; its end comes from the germline J gene. V lost 4 bases, J lost 3 bases, and 12 bases lay in between. Germline V gene data show CDR1 as NNHDY and CDR2 as SYVADS. The CDR3 covers 14 residues. The whole variable domain, remainder taken from reference TRBV13-3 and TRBJ2-5, is EAAVTQSPRSKVAVTGGKVTLSCHQTNNHDYMYWYRQDTGHGLRLIHYSYVADSTEKGDIPDGYKASRPSQENFSLILELASLSQTAVYFCASSQGKEQDTQYFGPGTRLLVL.